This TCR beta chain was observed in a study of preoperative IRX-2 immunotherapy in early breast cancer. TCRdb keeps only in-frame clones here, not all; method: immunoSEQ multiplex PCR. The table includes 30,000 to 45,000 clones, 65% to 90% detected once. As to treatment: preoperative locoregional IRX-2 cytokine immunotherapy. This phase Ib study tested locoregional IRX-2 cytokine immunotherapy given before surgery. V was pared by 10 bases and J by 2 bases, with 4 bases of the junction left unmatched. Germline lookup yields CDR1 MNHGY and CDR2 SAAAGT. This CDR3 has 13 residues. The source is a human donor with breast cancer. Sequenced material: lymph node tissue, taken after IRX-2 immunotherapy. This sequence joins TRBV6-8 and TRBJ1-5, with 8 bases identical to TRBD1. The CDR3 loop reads CATGGFGNQPQHF. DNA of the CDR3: TGTGCCACAGGGGGCTTCGGCAATCAGCCCCAGCATTTT.